This TCR beta chain was documented in a study of Graves' ophthalmopathy and Graves' hyperthyroidism. Notes on the study in general: Detection in blood was also observed for most expanded thyroid clonotypes above 0.001 frequency.

No donor had other autoimmune disease, uncontrolled infection, pregnancy or lactation. Clinical symptoms, serum thyroxine, TRAb, thyroid ultrasound and orbital computed tomography were relied on for diagnosis. What supplied the PBMCs was about 10 ml of fresh peripheral blood. Concerning this clonotype itself: The antigen is unknown. A read error may account for a junction end that differs from germline.

This CDR3 region has 14 residues. CDR1 is SGHRS, CDR2 YFSETQ, per germline. RNA transcripts were the source from which TCR beta CDR3 regions were amplified. The authors performed first-round RT-PCR with HTBI primers and then a second-round multiplex PCR. MiXCR, applied by TCRdb to the multiplex PCR reads, yields one record per CDR3 protein. The sample records 52,000 or so distinct CDR3 sequences, approximately 50% being singletons. This clonotype was obtained from an adult woman with Graves' ophthalmopathy. Sequenced material: peripheral blood. The chain is built from TRBV5-1 and TRBJ1-4; perhaps TRBD1 as D (6 bases). Here the CDR3 DNA reads TGCGCCAGCAGCCTGGGGGCGCGGGTTGAAAAACCGTTTTTT. Translating it yields CASSLGARVEKPFF. Supplemented by reference TRBV5-1 and TRBJ1-4, the full variable domain reads KAGVTQTPRYLIKTRGQQVTLSCSPISGHRSVSWYQQTPGQGLQFLFEYFSETQRNKGNFPGRFSGRQFSNSRSEMNVSTLELGDSALYLCASSLGARVEKPFFGSGTQLSVL.